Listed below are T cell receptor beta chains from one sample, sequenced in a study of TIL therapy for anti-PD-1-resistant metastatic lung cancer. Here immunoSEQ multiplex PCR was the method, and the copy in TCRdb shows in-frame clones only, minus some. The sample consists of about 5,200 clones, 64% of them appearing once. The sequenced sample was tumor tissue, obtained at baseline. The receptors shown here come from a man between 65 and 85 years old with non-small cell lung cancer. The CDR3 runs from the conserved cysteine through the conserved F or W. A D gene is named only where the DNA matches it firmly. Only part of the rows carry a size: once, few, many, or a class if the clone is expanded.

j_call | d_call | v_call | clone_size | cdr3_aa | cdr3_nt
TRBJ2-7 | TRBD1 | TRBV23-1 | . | CAQPTGDYEQYF | TGCGCCCAACCGACAGGGGACTACGAGCAGTACTTC
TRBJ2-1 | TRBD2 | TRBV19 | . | CASSMTSGSLNEQFF | TGTGCCAGTAGTATGACTAGCGGGTCACTCAATGAGCAGTTCTTC
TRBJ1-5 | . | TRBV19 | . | CASSREDRGFNQPQHF | TGTGCCAGTAGTAGAGAGGACAGAGGCTTCAATCAGCCCCAGCATTTT
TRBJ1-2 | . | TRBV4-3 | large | CASSQAAGDTPYGYTF | TGCGCCAGCAGCCAAGCGGCGGGGGACACCCCCTATGGCTACACCTTC
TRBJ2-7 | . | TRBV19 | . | CATQYAGGKDEQYF | TGTGCCACCCAGTACGCTGGGGGCAAAGACGAGCAGTACTTC
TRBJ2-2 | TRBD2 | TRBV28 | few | CASSLSYSGRENTGELFF | TGTGCCAGCAGTTTATCGTACAGCGGGAGGGAGAACACCGGGGAGCTGTTTTTT
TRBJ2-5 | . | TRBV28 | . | CASSFTAIQETQYF | TGTGCCAGCAGCTTTACAGCTATCCAAGAGACCCAGTACTTC
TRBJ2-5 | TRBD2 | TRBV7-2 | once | CASSPSGRGQETQYF | TGTGCCAGCAGCCCTAGCGGGAGAGGCCAAGAGACCCAGTACTTC
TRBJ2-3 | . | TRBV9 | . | CASSVAGTPGGDTQYF | TGTGCCAGCAGCGTAGCGGGGACCCCCGGGGGAGATACGCAGTATTTT
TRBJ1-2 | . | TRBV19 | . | CASSIGTGTNYGYTF | TGTGCCAGTAGTATAGGAACAGGGACCAACTATGGCTACACCTTC
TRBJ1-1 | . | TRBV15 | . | CATSRVAKGTEAFF | TGTGCCACCAGCAGAGTTGCAAAGGGCACTGAAGCTTTCTTT
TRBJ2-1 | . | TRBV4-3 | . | CASSPTRGAYNEQFF | TGCGCCAGCAGCCCGACTAGAGGGGCCTACAATGAGCAGTTCTTC
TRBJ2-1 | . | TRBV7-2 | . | CASSLIWWGLSYNEQFF | TGTGCCAGCAGCTTAATTTGGTGGGGGCTCTCCTACAATGAGCAGTTCTTC
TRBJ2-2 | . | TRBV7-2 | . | CASSPYGELFF | TGTGCCAGCAGCCCTTACGGGGAGCTGTTTTTT
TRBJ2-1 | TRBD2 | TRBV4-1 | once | CASRASGYNEQFF | TGCGCCAGCCGAGCTAGCGGTTACAATGAGCAGTTCTTC
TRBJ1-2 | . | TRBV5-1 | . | CASSLELGGYTF | TGCGCCAGCAGCTTGGAGTTGGGGGGCTACACCTTC
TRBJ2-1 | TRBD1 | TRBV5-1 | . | CASSLEGAAGHNEQFF | TGCGCCAGCAGCTTGGAGGGGGCAGCAGGGCACAATGAGCAGTTCTTC
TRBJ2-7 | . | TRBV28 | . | CASSFQYRSYEQYF | TGTGCCAGCAGTTTTCAGTACAGATCCTACGAGCAGTACTTC
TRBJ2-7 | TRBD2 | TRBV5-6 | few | CASSSRTSGGPNYEQYF | TGTGCCAGCAGCTCACGGACTAGCGGGGGTCCAAACTACGAGCAGTACTTC
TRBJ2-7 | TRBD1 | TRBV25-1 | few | CASDSTGGVEQYF | TGTGCCAGCGATTCGACAGGGGGCGTCGAGCAGTACTTC
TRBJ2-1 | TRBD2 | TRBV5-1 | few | CASSLTSGRVEQFF | TGCGCCAGCAGCCTGACTAGCGGGAGGGTAGAGCAGTTCTTC
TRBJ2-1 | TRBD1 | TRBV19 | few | CASSTQTGRNEQFF | TGTGCCAGTAGTACCCAGACAGGGCGCAATGAGCAGTTCTTC
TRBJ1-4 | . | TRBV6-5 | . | CASSYTTGPNEKLFF | TGTGCCAGCAGTTATACTACAGGACCTAATGAAAAACTGTTTTTT
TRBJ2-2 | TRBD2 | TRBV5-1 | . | CASTEVAGGNTGELFF | TGCGCCAGCACCGAAGTAGCGGGAGGGAACACCGGGGAGCTGTTTTTT
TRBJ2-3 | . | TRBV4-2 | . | CASSQTADTQYF | TGTGCCAGCAGCCAGACTGCAGATACGCAGTATTTT
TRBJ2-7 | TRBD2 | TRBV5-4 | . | CASSQTAGGAYEQYF | TGTGCCAGCAGCCAAACGGCGGGAGGTGCCTACGAGCAGTACTTC
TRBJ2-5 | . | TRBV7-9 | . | CASSLAGDQETQYF | TGTGCCAGCAGCTTAGCAGGGGACCAAGAGACCCAGTACTTC
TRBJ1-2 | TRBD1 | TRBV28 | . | CASSSGGGQYGYTF | TGTGCCAGCTCATCAGGGGGCGGGCAATATGGCTACACCTTC
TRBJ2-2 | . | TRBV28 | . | CASSLSQVYTGELFF | TGTGCCAGCAGTTTAAGCCAGGTGTACACCGGGGAGCTGTTTTTT
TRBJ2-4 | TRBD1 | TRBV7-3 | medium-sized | CASSLTGTGAKNIQYF | TGTGCCAGCAGCTTAACGGGGACAGGGGCCAAAAACATTCAGTACTTC
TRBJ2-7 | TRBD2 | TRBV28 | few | CASSLWGGSSYEQYF | TGTGCCAGCAGTTTATGGGGCGGGAGCTCCTACGAGCAGTACTTC
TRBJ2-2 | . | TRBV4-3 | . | CASSPDTLGNLPGELFF | TGCGCCAGCAGCCCAGACACACTAGGGAACCTTCCCGGGGAGCTGTTTTTT
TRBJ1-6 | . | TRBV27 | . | CASSLRRQGYDNSPLHF | TGTGCCAGCAGTTTAAGGAGGCAGGGGTATGATAATTCACCCCTCCACTTT
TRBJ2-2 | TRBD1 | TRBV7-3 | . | CASSLVGTGATGELFF | TGTGCCAGCAGCTTAGTGGGGACAGGGGCCACCGGGGAGCTGTTTTTT
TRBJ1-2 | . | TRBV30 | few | CAWSVFRDKTGYTF | TGTGCCTGGAGTGTATTCCGGGACAAAACGGGCTACACCTTC
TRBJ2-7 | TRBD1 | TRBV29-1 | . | CSVYMTGTGSFEQYF | TGCAGCGTGTATATGACCGGGACAGGGTCGTTCGAGCAGTACTTC
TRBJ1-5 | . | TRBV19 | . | CASSRDIYYQPQHF | TGTGCCAGTAGTCGGGACATCTACTATCAGCCCCAGCATTTT
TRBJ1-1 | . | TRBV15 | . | CATSRQGQPPTEAFF | TGTGCCACCAGCAGGCAGGGGCAGCCGCCCACTGAAGCTTTCTTT
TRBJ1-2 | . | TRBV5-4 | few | CASSLTDEGHGYTF | TGTGCCAGCAGCTTGACTGATGAAGGACATGGCTACACCTTC
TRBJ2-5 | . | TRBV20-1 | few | CSFEQETQYF | TGCAGTTTCGAGCAAGAGACCCAGTACTTC
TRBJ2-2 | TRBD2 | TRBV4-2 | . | CASSQEGLADNTGELFF | TGTGCCAGCAGCCAAGAAGGACTAGCAGATAACACCGGGGAGCTGTTTTTT
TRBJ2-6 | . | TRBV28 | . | CASSFPRTGHARSGANVLTF | TGTGCCAGCAGTTTTCCTCGAACGGGACATGCTCGCTCTGGGGCCAACGTCCTGACTTTC
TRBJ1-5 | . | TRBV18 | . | CASSPPAANQPQHF | TGTGCCAGCTCACCACCGGCAGCTAATCAGCCCCAGCATTTT
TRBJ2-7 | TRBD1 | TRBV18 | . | CASSRGTGGSYEQYF | TGTGCCAGCTCACGAGGGACAGGGGGCTCCTACGAGCAGTACTTC
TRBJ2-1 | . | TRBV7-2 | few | CASSLVGGTKAKQFF | TGTGCCAGCAGCTTAGTTGGCGGGACCAAAGCCAAGCAGTTCTTC
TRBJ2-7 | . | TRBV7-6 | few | CASSLEDEGYEQYF | TGTGCCAGCAGCTTAGAGGACGAGGGCTACGAGCAGTACTTC
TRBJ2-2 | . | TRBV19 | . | CASSIVRVSNTGELFF | TGTGCCAGTAGTATAGTTAGGGTTTCGAACACCGGGGAGCTGTTTTTT
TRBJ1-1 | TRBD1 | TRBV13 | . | CASSPQGAMNTEAFF | TGTGCCAGCAGCCCCCAGGGGGCGATGAACACTGAAGCTTTCTTT
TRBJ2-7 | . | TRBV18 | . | CASSPTDYEQYF | TGTGCCAGCTCACCAACTGATTACGAGCAGTACTTC
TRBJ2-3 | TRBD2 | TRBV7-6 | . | CASSLGLAGASTDTQYF | TGTGCCAGCAGCTTAGGCCTAGCGGGTGCTAGCACAGATACGCAGTATTTT
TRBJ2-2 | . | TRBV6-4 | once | CASSDRDTGELFF | TGTGCCAGCAGTGACAGGGACACCGGGGAGCTGTTTTTT
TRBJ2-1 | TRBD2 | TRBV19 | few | CASSSETSGRGLGGEQFF | TGTGCCAGTAGTAGCGAGACTAGCGGGAGGGGTCTGGGGGGTGAGCAGTTCTTC
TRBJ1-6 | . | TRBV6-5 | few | CASSYSQGSNSPLHF | TGTGCCAGCAGTTACTCGCAGGGGTCAAATTCACCCCTCCACTTT
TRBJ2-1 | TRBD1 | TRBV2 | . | CASSKTGIGYNEQFF | TGTGCCAGCAGTAAGACAGGGATCGGCTACAATGAGCAGTTCTTC
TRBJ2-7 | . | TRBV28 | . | CASRVRGFEQYF | TGTGCCAGCAGGGTAAGGGGGTTCGAGCAGTACTTC
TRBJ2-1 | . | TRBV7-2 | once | CASSLALEPYNEQFF | TGTGCCAGCAGCTTAGCCCTAGAACCCTACAATGAGCAGTTCTTC
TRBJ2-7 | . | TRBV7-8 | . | CASSTRTSTYEQYF | TGTGCCAGCAGCACCCGGACGAGTACCTACGAGCAGTACTTC